These 10 T cell receptor beta chains originate from one sample sequenced in a study of blood T cell repertoires in COVID-19. Data came from immunoSEQ multiplex PCR; TCRdb stores just in-frame clones and leaves some out. Of hundreds of thousands of clones listed, about 90% are singletons. Sequenced input: peripheral blood. The origin of the receptors is a woman aged 70 to 79 with COVID-19, enrolled during active disease.

This clone appeared a few times. The chain recombines TRBV2 with TRBJ2-5; a possible D gene is TRBD2 (5 bases). CDR1 and CDR2 from the germline V gene are SNHLY and FYNNEI. There are 12 residues in the CDR3. V lost 4 bases and J lost 5, with 8 bases in between. Here the CDR3 DNA reads TGTGCCAGCAGTGGACCGGGGGAGACCCAGTACTTC. Its translation is CASSGPGETQYF.

The rearrangement joins TRBV19 to TRBJ2-7; tentative D call: TRBD2 (5 bases). V was trimmed by 5 bases and J by 3 bases, leaving 14 bases between them. The CDR3 spans 14 residues. CDR1 LNHDA and CDR2 SQIVND come from the germline V gene (reference sequence). CDR3 sequence reads: CASSLERGSYEQYF. The CDR3 region has the DNA TGTGCCAGTAGTTTGGAACGGGGTAGCTACGAGCAGTACTTC.

J is TRBJ2-5 and V is TRBV5-1; 8 bases agree with TRBD1. The trim removed 5 bases at V and 5 bases at J, leaving 8 bases unmatched. This CDR3 has 14 residues. Germline assignment: CDR1 SGHRS and CDR2 YFSETQ. CDR3 sequence: CASSKGQGEETQYF. In nucleotides, the CDR3 is TGCGCCAGCAGTAAAGGACAGGGTGAGGAGACCCAGTACTTC.

The V and J genes are TRBV24-1 and TRBJ2-1; 7 bases map to TRBD2. Trimming removed 3 bases from V and 4 bases from J; junction bases left unmatched: 5. Germline assignment: CDR1 KGHDR and CDR2 SFDVKD. CDR3 length equals 15 residues. CDR3 region: CATSDPASGYNEQFF. DNA for the CDR3: TGTGCCACCAGTGATCCGGCTAGCGGATACAATGAGCAGTTCTTC.

The CDR3 reads CASGSTGSYEQYF. CDR3 nucleotide sequence: TGTGCCAGCGGCTCGACAGGAAGCTACGAGCAGTACTTC. The genes are TRBV28 and TRBJ2-7; perhaps TRBD1 as D (6 bases). Germline assignment: CDR1 MDHEN and CDR2 SYDVKM. V lost 8 bases to trimming and J lost 3 bases, with 14 bases between them. This CDR3 is built from 13 residues.

The V and J genes are TRBV5-1 and TRBJ1-2; 9 nucleotides match TRBD1. Germline-derived CDR1 and CDR2 are SGHRS and YFSETQ. The CDR3 is 13 amino acids. With V trimmed by 4 bases and J by 6 bases, 4 bases remained unmatched. The CDR3 loop is CASSGTGLNGYTF. For the CDR3, the DNA is TGCGCCAGCAGCGGGACAGGGTTAAATGGCTACACCTTC.

This chain joins TRBV24-1 and TRBJ1-5; D uncertain. Germline V gene data show CDR1 as KGHDR and CDR2 as SFDVKD. The CDR3 sequence is 16 residues long. Trimming cost V 3 bases and J 3 bases, with 14 bases left between them. The CDR3 here is CATSDRATDSNQPQHF. The DNA for the CDR3 is TGTGCCACCAGTGATAGAGCGACGGACTCCAATCAGCCCCAGCATTTT.

This chain connects TRBV5-1 to TRBJ2-3; D may be TRBD2 (5 bases). This CDR3 is 14 amino acids long. V lost 4 bases and J 0 bases, leaving 9 bases between the germline ends. CDR1 is SGHRS, CDR2 YFSETQ, per germline. The CDR3 sequence is CASSASGSTDTQYF. The DNA of the CDR3 is TGCGCCAGCAGCGCCAGCGGTAGCACAGATACGCAGTATTTT.

V usage is TRBV7-8 and J usage is TRBJ1-6; D is unresolved. The CDR3 runs 12 residues. Germline V lookup: CDR1 SGHVS, CDR2 FQNEAQ. Trimming left V 2 bases short and J 7 bases short, with 3 bases between. The DNA for the CDR3 is TGTGCCAGCAGCTTACAGAATTCACCCCTCCACTTT. It specifies CASSLQNSPLHF. Variable domain in full (rest from reference TRBV7-8 and TRBJ1-6): GAGVSQSPRYKVAKRGQDVALRCDPISGHVSLFWYQQALGQGPEFLTYFQNEAQLDKSGLPSDRFFAERPEGSVSTLKIQRTQQEDSAVYLCASSLQNSPLHFGNGTRLTVT.

This clone was recorded only once. This chain connects TRBV7-2 to TRBJ2-1, with D hard to call. Trimming removed 4 bases at V and 0 bases at J, with 10 bases between. Germline CDR1 reads SGHTA; CDR2 reads FQGNSA. The CDR3 totals 15 residues. The CDR3 sequence is CASSSLPGSYNEQFF. CDR3 bases: TGTGCCAGCAGCTCCCTCCCAGGCTCCTACAATGAGCAGTTCTTC.